This is a list of T cell receptor beta chains from one sample in a study of blood T cell repertoires in COVID-19. Here immunoSEQ multiplex PCR was the method, and the copy in TCRdb shows in-frame clones only, minus some. The sample shows roughly 280,000 clones, 88% of them seen only once. Source material: PBMCs or T cells enriched from blood (not recorded which). Receptors originate from a woman in her fifties or sixties who had recovered from COVID-19. The CDR3 runs from the conserved cysteine through the conserved F or W. Each record gives: V gene, clone size, D gene, J gene, CDR3 DNA, CDR3 protein. The D gene is left open where the match is weak. For some rows the clone size is stated as once, few or many, or as a class when expanded; others skip it.

v_gene: TRBV28; abundance: -; d_gene: -; j_gene: TRBJ1-1; CDR3nt: TGTGCCAGCAGTTTTCGGTATTCCACTGAAGCTTTCTTT; CDR3aa: CASSFRYSTEAFF
v_gene: TRBV29-1; abundance: -; d_gene: -; j_gene: TRBJ1-3; CDR3nt: TGCAGCGTTGTCCAAGGGGGATACTCTGGAAACACCATATATTTT; CDR3aa: CSVVQGGYSGNTIYF
v_gene: TRBV20-1; abundance: -; d_gene: -; j_gene: TRBJ1-1; CDR3nt: TGCAGTGCTAGATCAGGCGCTGAAGCTTTCTTT; CDR3aa: CSARSGAEAFF
v_gene: TRBV5-1; abundance: -; d_gene: -; j_gene: TRBJ2-1; CDR3nt: TGCGCCAGCAGCTTGGCTCCACTAACCACAACTAATGAGCAGTTCTTC; CDR3aa: CASSLAPLTTTNEQFF
v_gene: TRBV7-9; abundance: -; d_gene: TRBD1; j_gene: TRBJ1-4; CDR3nt: TGTGCCAGCAGCGTAGGACAGGGGAGTAATGAAAAACTGTTTTTT; CDR3aa: CASSVGQGSNEKLFF
v_gene: TRBV5-6; abundance: -; d_gene: TRBD1; j_gene: TRBJ1-3; CDR3nt: TGTGCCAGCAGCCAATACAGGGGCCAGAGAGGCTCTGGAAACACCATATATTTT; CDR3aa: CASSQYRGQRGSGNTIYF
v_gene: TRBV11-1; abundance: -; d_gene: TRBD1; j_gene: TRBJ1-1; CDR3nt: TGTGCCAGCAGCTTAAACGGACAGGGGTACACTGAAGCTTTCTTT; CDR3aa: CASSLNGQGYTEAFF
v_gene: TRBV6-5; abundance: -; d_gene: -; j_gene: TRBJ1-1; CDR3nt: TGTGCCAGCAGCCCGCCTAAGAACACTGAAGCTTTCTTT; CDR3aa: CASSPPKNTEAFF
v_gene: TRBV5-4; abundance: -; d_gene: TRBD1; j_gene: TRBJ1-1; CDR3nt: TGTGCCAGCAGCTTTGGGACAGGATTTGGGGCTTTCTTT; CDR3aa: CASSFGTGFGAFF
v_gene: TRBV3-1/TRBV3-2; abundance: -; d_gene: -; j_gene: TRBJ1-6; CDR3nt: TGTGCCAGCAGGCCGTGGGACACGGAAAATTCACCCCTCCACTTT; CDR3aa: CASRPWDTENSPLHF
v_gene: TRBV21-1; abundance: -; d_gene: -; j_gene: TRBJ2-7; CDR3nt: TGTGCCAGCAGCCCCGGGACTAGCAACGAGCAGTACTTC; CDR3aa: CASSPGTSNEQYF
v_gene: TRBV3-1/TRBV3-2; abundance: -; d_gene: -; j_gene: TRBJ2-7; CDR3nt: TGTGCCAGCAGCGTCAGCGGACTGGCCTCCTACGAGCAGTACTTC; CDR3aa: CASSVSGLASYEQYF
v_gene: TRBV15; abundance: -; d_gene: TRBD1; j_gene: TRBJ2-1; CDR3nt: TGTGCCACCAGCAGGGGACAGATCGTTTCCTACAATGAGCAGTTCTTC; CDR3aa: CATSRGQIVSYNEQFF
v_gene: TRBV14; abundance: -; d_gene: TRBD2; j_gene: TRBJ2-5; CDR3nt: TGTGCCAGCAGCGCCCTAGCGGCCCAAGAGACCCAGTACTTC; CDR3aa: CASSALAAQETQYF
v_gene: TRBV7-2; abundance: -; d_gene: -; j_gene: TRBJ1-1; CDR3nt: TGTGCCAGCAGCACTACGACCCTTAACACTGAAGCTTTCTTT; CDR3aa: CASSTTTLNTEAFF
v_gene: TRBV19; abundance: -; d_gene: -; j_gene: TRBJ2-5; CDR3nt: TGTGCCAGTAGTTACCTGTTGCGGAGCCAAGAGACCCAGTACTTC; CDR3aa: CASSYLLRSQETQYF
v_gene: TRBV28; abundance: -; d_gene: -; j_gene: TRBJ1-1; CDR3nt: TGTGCCAGCAGTTACACCGACTTTAGTAACACTGAAGCTTTCTTT; CDR3aa: CASSYTDFSNTEAFF
v_gene: TRBV4-1; abundance: -; d_gene: TRBD2; j_gene: TRBJ2-1; CDR3nt: TGCGCCAGCAGCCAAAATCCCTCTAGCGGCTCCTACAATGAGCAGTTCTTC; CDR3aa: CASSQNPSSGSYNEQFF
v_gene: TRBV6-5; abundance: -; d_gene: TRBD1; j_gene: TRBJ1-5; CDR3nt: TGTGCCAGCAGACCGGGACAGCTAGATCAGCCCCAGCATTTT; CDR3aa: CASRPGQLDQPQHF
v_gene: TRBV19; abundance: -; d_gene: TRBD2; j_gene: TRBJ2-1; CDR3nt: TGTGCCAGTAGTCCCGGGACTAGCGAATCCCTTGAGCAGTTCTTC; CDR3aa: CASSPGTSESLEQFF
v_gene: TRBV7-2; abundance: few; d_gene: -; j_gene: TRBJ2-5; CDR3nt: TGTGCCAGCAGCTTCGGACAGCGCGGGGAGACCCAGTACTTC; CDR3aa: CASSFGQRGETQYF
v_gene: TRBV30; abundance: -; d_gene: TRBD2; j_gene: TRBJ2-1; CDR3nt: TGTGCCTGGGCCCCAGTGGGGGGGGATGAGCAGTTCTTC; CDR3aa: CAWAPVGGDEQFF
v_gene: TRBV2; abundance: -; d_gene: TRBD1; j_gene: TRBJ2-7; CDR3nt: TGTGCCAGCCTCTTTACGGACAGGGCGGCCTACGAGCAGTACTTC; CDR3aa: CASLFTDRAAYEQYF
v_gene: TRBV5-1; abundance: -; d_gene: -; j_gene: TRBJ1-1; CDR3nt: TGCGCCAGCAGCTACATGTCGCAGGGAAATGAAGCTTTCTTT; CDR3aa: CASSYMSQGNEAFF
v_gene: TRBV3-1/TRBV3-2; abundance: -; d_gene: -; j_gene: TRBJ2-5; CDR3nt: TGTGCCAGCAGCCAAGGACCCAGTGACGGGGAGACCCAGTACTTC; CDR3aa: CASSQGPSDGETQYF
v_gene: TRBV20-1; abundance: -; d_gene: -; j_gene: TRBJ1-5; CDR3nt: TGCAGTGCTAGTTACGGTCATCGCAATCAGCCCCAGCATTTT; CDR3aa: CSASYGHRNQPQHF
v_gene: TRBV7-2; abundance: -; d_gene: -; j_gene: TRBJ1-2; CDR3nt: TGTGCCAGCAGCTTAGCTCGTCCGGGTATAGGTGGCTACACCTTC; CDR3aa: CASSLARPGIGGYTF
v_gene: TRBV24-1; abundance: -; d_gene: TRBD2; j_gene: TRBJ2-1; CDR3nt: TGTGCCACCAGTGATAGCAAGGGACTAGCGGACAATGAGCAGTTCTTC; CDR3aa: CATSDSKGLADNEQFF
v_gene: TRBV27; abundance: -; d_gene: TRBD1; j_gene: TRBJ1-2; CDR3nt: TGTGCCAGCAGGGAGGACAGGGACTATGGCTACACCTTC; CDR3aa: CASREDRDYGYTF
v_gene: TRBV27; abundance: -; d_gene: TRBD1; j_gene: TRBJ1-1; CDR3nt: TGTGCCAGCAGTCTAAAGACACAGGGGTACACTGAAGCTTTCTTT; CDR3aa: CASSLKTQGYTEAFF
v_gene: TRBV3-1/TRBV3-2; abundance: -; d_gene: TRBD2; j_gene: TRBJ2-1; CDR3nt: TGTGCCAGCAGCCGACTAGCGGGTGAACAGTTCTTC; CDR3aa: CASSRLAGEQFF
v_gene: TRBV28; abundance: -; d_gene: TRBD1; j_gene: TRBJ1-5; CDR3nt: TGTGCCAGCAGTCCACAGGGGGCAAGCAATCAGCCCCAGCATTTT; CDR3aa: CASSPQGASNQPQHF
v_gene: TRBV5-4; abundance: -; d_gene: TRBD1; j_gene: TRBJ2-2; CDR3nt: TGTGCCAGCAGATCGGACAGGGTAGTAACCGGGGAGCTGTTTTTT; CDR3aa: CASRSDRVVTGELFF
v_gene: TRBV4-3; abundance: -; d_gene: -; j_gene: TRBJ2-5; CDR3nt: TGCGCCAGCAGCCAAGATACGACGAGGGAGACCCAGTACTTC; CDR3aa: CASSQDTTRETQYF
v_gene: TRBV6-2/TRBV6-3; abundance: -; d_gene: -; j_gene: TRBJ2-3; CDR3nt: TGTGCCAGCAGTTACGGTCTACTAGCTCGTGATACGCAGTATTTT; CDR3aa: CASSYGLLARDTQYF
v_gene: TRBV11-2; abundance: -; d_gene: -; j_gene: TRBJ1-6; CDR3nt: TGTGCCAGCAGCTTAGCAGGGTTTAATTCACCCCTCCACTTT; CDR3aa: CASSLAGFNSPLHF
v_gene: TRBV5-1; abundance: -; d_gene: -; j_gene: TRBJ1-1; CDR3nt: TGCGCCAGCGGTTTTCCCGGGACACAGAACACTGAAGCTTTCTTT; CDR3aa: CASGFPGTQNTEAFF